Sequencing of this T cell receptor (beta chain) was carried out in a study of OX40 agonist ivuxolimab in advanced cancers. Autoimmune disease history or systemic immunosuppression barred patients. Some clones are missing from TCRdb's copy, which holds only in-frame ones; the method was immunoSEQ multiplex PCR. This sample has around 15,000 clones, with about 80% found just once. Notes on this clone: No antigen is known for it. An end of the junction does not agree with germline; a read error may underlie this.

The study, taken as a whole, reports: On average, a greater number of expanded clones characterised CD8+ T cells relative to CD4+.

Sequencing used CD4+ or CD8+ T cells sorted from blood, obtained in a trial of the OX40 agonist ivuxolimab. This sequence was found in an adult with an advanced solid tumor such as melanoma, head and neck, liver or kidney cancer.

The CDR3 DNA reads TGTGCCAGCAGTTACTCTATAGGAGAAGAAGCTTCTTTT. As protein: CASSYSIGEEASF. The chain carries TRBV6-5 and TRBJ1-1; D remains unclear. The CDR3 is 13 residues long. Germline V gives CDR1 MNHEY, CDR2 SVGAGI.